This T cell receptor beta chain originates from a study of T cells in Graves' hyperthyroidism and ophthalmopathy. RNA transcripts were the template for amplifying TCR beta CDR3 regions. Using the HTBI primer set, a first-round RT-PCR was run on the TCR CDR3. Using its own MiXCR run on the multiplex PCR reads, TCRdb lists one record per CDR3 protein. The data hold over 300,000 distinct CDR3 sequences, with approximately 15% observed a single time. In this sample, this clonotype turned up many times. V was pared by 5 bases and J by 9 bases, with 9 bases of the junction left unmatched. CDR3 size: 16 residues. Germline V gene lookup returns CDR1 ENHRY and CDR2 SYGVKD.

Sequenced: blood. The rearrangement uses TRBV10-3 and TRBJ2-1, with TRBD2 identical over 14 bases. The TCR originated in a woman aged 55-70 years with Graves' hyperthyroidism. This chain's CDR3 is CAISSGTSGSATEQFF. The CDR3 DNA is TGTGCCATCAGTTCTGGGACTAGCGGGAGCGCCACTGAGCAGTTCTTC.